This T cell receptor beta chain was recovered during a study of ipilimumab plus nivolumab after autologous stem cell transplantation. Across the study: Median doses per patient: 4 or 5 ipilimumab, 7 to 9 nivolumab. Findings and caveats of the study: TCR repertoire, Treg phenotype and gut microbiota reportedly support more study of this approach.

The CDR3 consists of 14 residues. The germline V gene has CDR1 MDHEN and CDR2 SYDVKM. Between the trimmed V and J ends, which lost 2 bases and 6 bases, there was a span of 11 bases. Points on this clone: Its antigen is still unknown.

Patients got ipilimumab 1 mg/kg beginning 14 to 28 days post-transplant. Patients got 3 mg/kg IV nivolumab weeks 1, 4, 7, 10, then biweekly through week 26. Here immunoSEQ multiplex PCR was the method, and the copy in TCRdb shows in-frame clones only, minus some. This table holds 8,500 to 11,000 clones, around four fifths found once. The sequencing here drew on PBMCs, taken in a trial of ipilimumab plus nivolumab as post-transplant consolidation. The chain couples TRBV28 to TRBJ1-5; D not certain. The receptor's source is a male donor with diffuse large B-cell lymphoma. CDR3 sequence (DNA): TGTGCCAGCAGTTTAATATTTGAGGTTCAGCCCCAGCATTTT. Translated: CASSLIFEVQPQHF.